The 17 T cell receptor beta chains presented below share a single source sample, sequenced in a study of T-cell reconstitution after alpha-beta-depleted transplantation in children. Using unique molecular identifiers, the investigators prepared the TCRbeta library. One entry per CDR3 protein, called by TCRdb with MiXCR from the PCR reads. The sample holds under 100,000 distinct CDR3 sequences, about 14% seen once. Sample: PBMCs, mostly from graft donor cells, taken 180 days after TCRalphabeta/CD19-depleted stem cell transplant. Source of these receptors: a male patient aged 2-10 years who had a stem cell transplant for acute lymphoblastic leukemia, so the T cells may come from the graft donor.

V and J are TRBV3-1 and TRBJ2-5; D perhaps matches TRBD2 (6 bases). Germline CDR1 and CDR2: LGHDT and YNNKEL (reference sequence). CDR3 length: 17 amino acids. Trimming removed 8 bases at V and 3 bases at J, with 25 bases between. In DNA, the CDR3 is TGTGCCAGCTCCCAAGATGACTGGCGAGCGGGTAAAGAGACCCAGTACTTC. It specifies CASSQDDWRAGKETQYF.

The chain joins TRBV28 to TRBJ2-2; 11 nucleotides line up with TRBD2. The CDR3 runs 20 residues. The V gene's germline CDR1 is MDHEN and CDR2 SYDVKM. The V segment lost 2 bases and the J segment 3 bases; nucleotides outside the gene matches: 14. CDR3 bases: TGTGCCAGCAGTTTAGGGCTAGCGGGGGGCCCAGCTCTGGACACCGGGGAGCTGTTTTTT. Protein: CASSLGLAGGPALDTGELFF.

This chain uses TRBV6-1 with TRBJ2-4, with D perhaps TRBD2 (6 bases). The CDR3 extends over 16 amino acids. Trimming cost V 4 bases and J 0 bases, with 13 bases left between them. CDR1 MNHNS and CDR2 SASEGT come from the germline V gene. The DNA for the CDR3 is TGTGCCAGCAGTGGCGGCGGGGCGTTAGCCAAAAACATTCAGTACTTC. Translated, it gives CASSGGGALAKNIQYF.

The V gene is TRBV7-6, the J gene TRBJ1-3; no clear D gene. CDR3 length: 15 residues. CDR1 is SGHVS and CDR2 is FNYEAQ in the germline V gene. Trimming took 5 bases from V and 4 from J, leaving 15 bases between them. In DNA, the CDR3 is TGTGCCAGCAGCCCCGGACCCCAAGGGGGAAACACCATATATTTT. It specifies CASSPGPQGGNTIYF.

This clonotype was observed a few times. This sequence joins TRBV5-1 and TRBJ2-1; D possibly corresponds to TRBD2 (5 bases). This CDR3 is built from 17 residues. The V end lost 0 bases, the J end lost 5 bases, and 18 bases lay between the germline ends. The germline gives CDR1 SGHRS, CDR2 YFSETQ. In DNA, the CDR3 is TGCGCCAGCAGCTTGGGTGGTGCAGGACTCCGCGACAATGAGCAGTTCTTC. Protein sequence: CASSLGGAGLRDNEQFF.

The V call is TRBV7-6, the J call TRBJ2-7; D possibly matches TRBD1 or TRBD2 (5 bases each). CDR1 is SGHVS and CDR2 is FNYEAQ in the germline V gene. Trimming took 1 base from V and 2 from J, leaving 9 bases between them. The CDR3 spans 14 residues. DNA of the CDR3: TGTGCCAGCAGCTTAGGGTCGGGGCCCTACGAGCAGTACTTC. Translation: CASSLGSGPYEQYF.

In its sample, this clonotype was seen a few times. The rearrangement uses TRBV12-3 or TRBV12-4 and TRBJ2-7; tentative D call: TRBD2 (6 bases). Trimming took 6 bases from V and 0 from J, leaving 21 bases between them. This CDR3 has 17 residues. The CDR3 DNA sequence: TGTGCCAGCAGAGACACCCCGGGGCGGGGTAGCTCCTACGAGCAGTACTTC. Protein: CASRDTPGRGSSYEQYF.

This chain links TRBV7-8 with TRBJ2-3; either TRBD1 or TRBD2 may supply D (5 bases each). The V gene lost 0 bases and the J gene lost 4 bases, with 8 bases spanning the gap. The CDR3 is 14 amino acids. Germline CDR1 is SGHVS and CDR2 is FQNEAQ. As DNA, the CDR3 is TGTGCCAGCAGCTTAGCGTGGGGGTCAGATACGCAGTATTTT. This gives the protein CASSLAWGSDTQYF.

Ten or more counts support this clonotype. The chain combines TRBV5-1 with TRBJ2-1; tentative D call: TRBD2 (5 bases). The germline V and J ends were trimmed by 4 bases and 12 bases, with 17 bases remaining between them. The CDR3 spans 13 residues. Germline CDR1 reads SGHRS; CDR2 reads YFSETQ. CDR3 nucleotides: TGCGCCAGCAGCGAGGAAGCCGTTAGCGTGCAGTTCTTC. As protein: CASSEEAVSVQFF.

The V and J genes are TRBV5-5 and TRBJ2-1; TRBD2 agrees at 9 bases. Losses at the gene ends were 0 bases for V and 3 bases for J; bases not matched to a gene: 4. CDR1 SGHKS and CDR2 YYEKEE come from the germline V gene (reference sequence). There are 16 residues in the CDR3. Written as DNA, the CDR3 is TGTGCCAGCAGCTTGGAGGCTAGCGGGGACTACAATGAGCAGTTCTTC. Residues: CASSLEASGDYNEQFF. The full variable domain, completed using reference TRBV5-5 and TRBJ2-1, is DAGVTQSPTHLIKTRGQQVTLRCSPISGHKSVSWYQQVLGQGPQFIFQYYEKEERGRGNFPDRFSARQFPNYSSELNVNALLLGDSALYLCASSLEASGDYNEQFFGPGTRLTVL.

The rearrangement uses TRBV6-5 and TRBJ1-1; D not resolved. From germline, CDR1 is MNHEY and CDR2 SVGAGI. Trimming left V 0 bases short and J 6 bases short, with 8 bases between. The CDR3 has 13 amino acids. CDR3 loop: CASSYSGRPEAFF. The CDR3 DNA follows: TGTGCCAGCAGTTACTCGGGTAGGCCTGAAGCTTTCTTT.

This clonotype appeared a few times. The chain recombines TRBV7-2 with TRBJ2-7; D perhaps matches TRBD2 (6 bases). V lost 3 bases to trimming and J lost 2 bases, with 14 bases between them. The CDR3 runs to 15 residues. The germline CDR1 and CDR2 sequences are SGHTA and FQGNSA. The chain's CDR3 is CASSLSAGPAYEQYF. DNA of the CDR3: TGTGCCAGCAGCTTGAGTGCGGGACCAGCCTACGAGCAGTACTTC. Variable domain in full (rest from reference TRBV7-2 and TRBJ2-7): GAGVSQSPSNKVTEKGKDVELRCDPISGHTALYWYRQSLGQGLEFLIYFQGNSAPDKSGLPSDRFSAERTGGSVSTLTIQRTQQEDSAVYLCASSLSAGPAYEQYFGPGTRLTVT.

The chain joins TRBV4-2 to TRBJ2-2, with no clear D. With 4 bases removed from V and 1 base from J, the gap between germline ends came to 7 bases. From germline, CDR1 is LGHNA and CDR2 YNFKEQ. The CDR3 is 14 residues long. CDR3 in amino acids: CASSLTLNTGELFF. The CDR3 nucleotides read TGTGCCAGCAGCCTCACCCTGAACACCGGGGAGCTGTTTTTT.

CDR3 sequence (DNA): TGCGCCAGCAGCGCGACTACCGGGACAGGTTCCTACAATGAGCAGTTCTTC. Amino acid sequence: CASSATTGTGSYNEQFF. The V and J genes are TRBV5-1 and TRBJ2-1; 8 nucleotides match TRBD1. This CDR3 comprises 17 residues. J gave up 1 base and V 4 bases, and 10 bases lay outside the gene matches. CDR1 and CDR2 from the germline V gene are SGHRS and YFSETQ.

This sequence joins TRBV7-2 and TRBJ2-4; D not certain. Trimming took off 2 bases at V and 5 bases at J, with 7 bases between the two ends. CDR1 and CDR2 from the germline V gene are SGHTA and FQGNSA. This CDR3 is built from 13 residues. CDR3 loop: CASSLLGQNIQYF. CDR3 DNA sequence: TGTGCCAGCAGCTTATTGGGTCAAAACATTCAGTACTTC. Using reference TRBV7-2 and TRBJ2-4 for the parts outside the CDR3, the full variable domain is GAGVSQSPSNKVTEKGKDVELRCDPISGHTALYWYRQSLGQGLEFLIYFQGNSAPDKSGLPSDRFSAERTGGSVSTLTIQRTQQEDSAVYLCASSLLGQNIQYFGAGTRLSVL.

This clonotype was detected only a few times. The chain couples TRBV5-1 to TRBJ1-1, with 8 bases matching TRBD1. V lost 0 bases to trimming and J lost 1 base; unmatched junction nucleotides: 2. This CDR3 contains 15 residues. Germline V gene data show CDR1 as SGHRS and CDR2 as YFSETQ. DNA for the CDR3: TGCGCCAGCAGCTTGGACAGGGGGGCGAACACTGAAGCTTTCTTT. It yields the protein CASSLDRGANTEAFF.

The chain joins TRBV27 to TRBJ1-5, with D unresolved. Germline V lookup: CDR1 MNHEY, CDR2 SMNVEV (reference sequence). There are 14 residues in the CDR3. Trimming pared 7 bases from V and 0 bases from J, leaving 10 bases between. The CDR3 protein is CASKTIDSNQPQHF. CDR3 sequence (DNA): TGTGCCAGCAAAACAATAGATAGCAATCAGCCCCAGCATTTT.